The rows below give T cell receptor beta chains drawn from one sample of a study of T cell changes during pregnancy in multiple sclerosis. Only in-frame clones appear in the TCRdb table, and some are missing; sequencing was by immunoSEQ multiplex PCR. This repertoire shows tens of thousands of clones, more than 75% found once; its top ten account for under 0.75%. The sample consisted of CD4+ T cells from peripheral blood mononuclear cells, taken in the first trimester of pregnancy. These receptors were collected from a female donor with multiple sclerosis, enrolled in a pregnancy study. Both conserved end residues are part of each CDR3. D genes are given only for firm matches. Clone size is stated in some rows and not others, as once, few, many or a class when expanded.

TRBD2,TRBJ2-5,TRBV19,-,CASRQAGGQETQYF,TGTGCCAGTAGACAAGCGGGGGGCCAAGAGACCCAGTACTTC
-,TRBJ2-7,TRBV7-9,-,CASTKGNTYEQYF,TGTGCCAGTACGAAGGGGAATACCTACGAGCAGTACTTC
TRBD1,TRBJ1-1,TRBV5-1,-,CASSVLQGRKDTEAFF,TGCGCCAGCAGCGTACTACAGGGGAGGAAGGACACTGAAGCTTTCTTT
-,TRBJ1-1,TRBV7-2,-,CASTRFERSGTEAFF,TGTGCCAGTACCCGATTTGAAAGGAGCGGGACTGAAGCTTTCTTT
-,TRBJ1-1,TRBV6-5,-,CASSYSGGLNTEAFF,TGTGCCAGCAGTTATTCGGGAGGGCTTAACACTGAAGCTTTCTTT
TRBD2,TRBJ2-2,TRBV19,-,CASTPGLAGGRTGELFF,TGTGCCAGTACCCCGGGACTAGCGGGAGGGCGGACCGGGGAGCTGTTTTTT
TRBD2,TRBJ2-3,TRBV19,-,CASSIGGGHTDTQYF,TGTGCCAGTAGTATCGGGGGGGGGCACACAGATACGCAGTATTTT
-,TRBJ2-1,TRBV5-1,-,CASSLVGQSYNEQFF,TGCGCCAGCAGCTTGGTAGGACAGTCCTACAATGAGCAGTTCTTC
TRBD2,TRBJ2-5,TRBV18,-,CASSPMGIAGGPETQYF,TGTGCCAGCTCACCGATGGGGATAGCGGGAGGGCCAGAGACCCAGTACTTC
-,TRBJ2-7,TRBV4-2,once,CASSQERRGKQYF,TGTGCCAGCAGCCAAGAGAGAAGGGGTAAGCAGTACTTC
TRBD2,TRBJ2-1,TRBV18,-,CASSPPLAGASEQFF,TGTGCCAGCTCACCCCCCCTAGCGGGAGCAAGTGAGCAGTTCTTC
-,TRBJ2-7,TRBV28,medium-sized,CASNPTGTYEQYF,TGTGCCAGCAACCCGACAGGTACCTACGAGCAGTACTTC
TRBD1,TRBJ2-5,TRBV4-1,-,CASSHGTTGEETQYF,TGCGCCAGCAGCCACGGGACGACAGGGGAAGAGACCCAGTACTTC
TRBD1,TRBJ2-7,TRBV15,-,CATSRGQGSYEQYF,TGTGCCACCAGCAGAGGACAGGGATCCTACGAGCAGTACTTC
-,TRBJ1-2,TRBV6-1,-,CASSQPGQVAGYTF,TGTGCCAGCAGTCAACCCGGACAAGTTGCGGGCTACACCTTC
-,TRBJ1-6,TRBV27,-,CASNQDRYNSPLHF,TGTGCCAGCAATCAGGACAGATATAATTCACCCCTCCACTTT
TRBD1,TRBJ1-1,TRBV19,-,CASGQTGGPIEAFF,TGTGCCAGTGGACAGACAGGGGGTCCTATAGAAGCTTTCTTT
-,TRBJ2-7,TRBV7-9,-,CASSFGEFYEQYF,TGTGCCAGCAGCTTCGGGGAGTTCTACGAGCAGTACTTC
TRBD2,TRBJ2-1,TRBV5-1,-,CASSAGGLGNEQFF,TGCGCCAGCAGCGCGGGAGGCCTCGGGAATGAGCAGTTCTTC
-,TRBJ1-2,TRBV6-5,few,CASSYSGVTTF,TGTGCCAGCAGTTACTCAGGGGTTACCACCTTC
TRBD1,TRBJ2-1,TRBV9,-,CASSVEGQGVYEQFF,TGTGCCAGCAGCGTAGAAGGACAGGGGGTGTATGAGCAGTTCTTC
TRBD2,TRBJ2-1,TRBV7-3,-,CASSPKLAGAHNEQFF,TGTGCCAGCAGTCCTAAACTAGCGGGAGCCCACAATGAGCAGTTCTTC
-,TRBJ2-5,TRBV2,-,CASSQGETQYF,TGTGCCAGCAGTCAGGGGGAGACCCAGTACTTC
TRBD2,TRBJ2-1,TRBV30,-,CAWSVYGGGAPFF,TGTGCCTGGAGTGTATATGGCGGGGGGGCCCCGTTCTTC
TRBD1,TRBJ1-1,TRBV5-1,-,CASSLNPGGEDTEAFF,TGCGCCAGCAGCTTAAACCCAGGGGGCGAGGACACTGAAGCTTTCTTT
-,TRBJ1-1,TRBV2,-,CASRDRSEPREVGTEAFF,TGTGCCAGCAGAGACCGATCCGAACCCAGGGAGGTGGGCACTGAAGCTTTCTTT
-,TRBJ1-2,TRBV5-6,-,CASSFGGGNYGYTF,TGTGCCAGCAGCTTTGGGGGGGGTAACTATGGCTACACCTTC
-,TRBJ1-1,TRBV25-1,few,CATRDSRGWTEAFF,TGTGCCACCCGGGACTCCCGAGGGTGGACTGAAGCTTTCTTT
-,TRBJ2-1,TRBV5-1,once,CASSLEGRRFNEQFF,TGCGCCAGCAGCTTGGAGGGGAGGCGTTTCAATGAGCAGTTCTTC
-,TRBJ1-4,TRBV6-5,-,CASSSRPATNEKLFF,TGTGCCAGCAGTTCCCGTCCGGCAACTAATGAAAAACTGTTTTTT
-,TRBJ2-3,TRBV27,-,CASKKMAIRGTDTQYF,TGTGCCAGCAAGAAGATGGCGATCAGGGGCACAGATACGCAGTATTTT